The next 11 T cell receptor beta chains were all read from a single sample in a study of CD8 T cells in ankylosing spondylitis. Each CDR3 protein is one row after TCRdb ran MiXCR on the 5' RACE reads. This sample has about 39,000 distinct CDR3 sequences, with about 9.3% found just once. Material for sequencing was blood, either unsorted or a sorted T cell fraction (not recorded which). Receptors were obtained from a male donor with ankylosing spondylitis or in good health (not recorded which).

By share of the sample, this clonotype is medium-sized. The chain recombines TRBV12-3 or TRBV12-4 with TRBJ1-5; D unclear. V lost 7 bases to trimming and J lost 0 bases, with 10 bases between them. There are 14 residues in the CDR3. CDR3 protein: CASTSTPSNQPQHF. The CDR3 bases are TGTGCCAGCACCTCCACCCCTAGCAATCAGCCCCAGCATTTT.

The chain joins TRBV4-1 to TRBJ1-6; D might be TRBD1 (6 bases). Trimming cost V 4 bases and J 10 bases, with 17 bases left between them. In germline, CDR1 is MGHRA, CDR2 YSYEKL. The CDR3 is 15 amino acids. CDR3 DNA: TGCGCCAGCAGCCTAATGGGGGGCAAGGGATCACCCCTCCACTTT. This encodes CASSLMGGKGSPLHF.

This clonotype appeared many times. The chain employs TRBV29-1 and TRBJ2-3; D unresolved. CDR3 length: 12 residues. Looked up from germline, CDR1 is SQVTM and CDR2 is ANQGSEA. V dropped 5 bases and J dropped 1 base, with 7 bases sitting between them. CDR3 sequence: CSVSRGTDTQYF. CDR3 nucleotides: TGCAGCGTTTCTCGGGGCACAGATACGCAGTATTTT.

This clonotype was recorded many times. The V and J genes are TRBV27 and TRBJ2-3, with 14 bases fitting TRBD2. This CDR3 comprises 16 residues. Per the germline V gene, CDR1 is MNHEY and CDR2 is SMNVEV (reference sequence). With V trimmed by 4 bases and J by 5 bases, 5 bases remained unmatched. CDR3 nucleotide sequence: TGTGCCAGCAGTTCACGACTAGCGGGAGGGAGAGATACGCAGTATTTT. This codes for CASSSRLAGGRDTQYF.

This clonotype has at least ten counts. The chain combines TRBV14 with TRBJ2-1; D gene unclear. The CDR3 is made up of 15 amino acids. Germline V gene data show CDR1 as SGHDN and CDR2 as FVKESK. Deletions cut 0 bases from V and 3 bases from J, with 9 bases between. The CDR3, as DNA: TGTGCCAGCAGCCAAGATGGCCAAGTCTACAATGAGCAGTTCTTC. It encodes CASSQDGQVYNEQFF.

This clonotype was picked up many times. The chain recombines TRBV4-2 with TRBJ2-5; 10 nucleotides align to TRBD1. Trimming took 0 bases from V and 2 from J; bases not matched to a gene: 3. Germline values: CDR1 LGHNA, CDR2 YNFKEQ. The CDR3 extends over 16 amino acids. CDR3 sequence (DNA): TGTGCCAGCAGCCAAGATGGACAGGGGGGTCAAGAGACCCAGTACTTC. Translating it yields CASSQDGQGGQETQYF.

At least ten counts were recorded for this clonotype. The chain employs TRBV7-6 and TRBJ1-1; D is possibly TRBD1 (6 bases). V was shortened by 5 bases and J by 3 bases, with 10 bases between the two germline ends. The CDR3 consists of 13 residues. CDR1 SGHVS and CDR2 FNYEAQ come from the germline V gene. The CDR3 sequence: CASSLDRYTEAFF. As DNA, the CDR3 is TGTGCCAGCAGCCTGGACAGATACACTGAAGCTTTCTTT.

The J gene is TRBJ2-1, the V gene TRBV20-1, with D unresolved. The V and J ends lost 0 bases and 0 bases respectively, with 6 bases between them. The germline CDR1 and CDR2 sequences are DFQATT and SNEGSKA (reference sequence). The CDR3 is made up of 14 amino acids. Here the CDR3 DNA reads TGCAGTGCTAGAGAGCAAAGCTCCTACAATGAGCAGTTCTTC. Protein sequence: CSAREQSSYNEQFF.

This clonotype was counted ten times or more. The chain joins TRBV3-1 to TRBJ1-4, with unresolved D. The V gene lost 5 bases and the J gene lost 8 bases, with 12 bases spanning the gap. CDR3 length: 13 residues. Looked up from germline, CDR1 is LGHDT and CDR2 is YNNKEL (reference sequence). CDR3 region: CASSYGQLEKLFF. CDR3 sequence (DNA): TGTGCCAGCAGCTATGGGCAGCTGGAAAAACTGTTTTTT.

This clonotype showed up just a few times. The CDR3 DNA reads TGTGCCAGCTCACCACCATTAAGGACTAATATTTACAATGAGCAGTTCTTC. Its translation: CASSPPLRTNIYNEQFF. The genes are TRBV18 and TRBJ2-1; possible D gene TRBD2, 6 bases. The CDR3 covers 17 residues. CDR1 is KGHSH and CDR2 is LQKENI in the germline V gene. Trimming took 0 bases from V and 4 from J, leaving 16 bases between them. The full variable domain, rest sourced from reference TRBV18 and TRBJ2-1, is NAGVMQNPRHLVRRRGQEARLRCSPMKGHSHVYWYRQLPEEGLKFMVYLQKENIIDESGMPKERFSAEFPKEGPSILRIQQVVRGDSAAYFCASSPPLRTNIYNEQFFGPGTRLTVL.

This clonotype was recorded at least ten times. The CDR3 loop reads CSAGRGGTDTQYF. The CDR3 DNA reads as TGCAGCGCCGGGAGAGGGGGAACAGATACGCAGTATTTT. The chain carries TRBV29-1 and TRBJ2-3; D may be TRBD1 or TRBD2 (6 bases each). This CDR3 has 13 amino acids. Trimming took off 7 bases at V and 3 bases at J, with 14 bases between the two ends. CDR1 is SQVTM, CDR2 ANQGSEA, per germline.